A single sample is the source of the 6 T cell receptor beta chains below, sequenced in a study of patients and donors after allogeneic stem cell transplantation (dated by TCRdb to about 2020). Libraries were made using RT-PCR. The listed sequencing device is NextSeq 550. TCRdb reprocessed the public reads (quality trimming at Q25 with fastp, clone calling with MiXCR) and kept in-frame beta chains. For every CDR3 protein sequence, its rows merge into one entry that carries the most common genes and DNA. Within this sample are about 110,000 distinct CDR3 sequences, with less than 45% of them counted one time only. Roughly 30% of the sample is taken by the ten largest. Material: blood, either unsorted or a sorted T cell fraction (not recorded which). These receptors were obtained from a human donor who was either an allogeneic HSCT recipient or a stem cell or donor lymphocyte infusion donor (not recorded which). It is not recorded whose cells these are; they may come from a transplant donor.

For the CDR3, the DNA is TGCGCCAGCAGCTCGGAGGGGTTAAGAAACACCATATATTTT. This encodes CASSSEGLRNTIYF. This rearrangement joins TRBV5-1 to TRBJ1-3, with D maybe TRBD1 (5 bases). This CDR3 is built from 14 residues. In germline, CDR1 is SGHRS, CDR2 YFSETQ. V lost 3 bases and J 5 bases, leaving 12 bases between the germline ends.

This chain joins TRBV7-9 and TRBJ1-1; TRBD1 might be the D (5 bases). This CDR3 region has 13 residues. From germline, CDR1 is SEHNR and CDR2 FQNEAQ (reference sequence). Trimming shortened V by 5 bases and J by 8 bases, and 15 bases separated the two germline ends. In nucleotides, the CDR3 is TGTGCCAGCAGCCCGGACACACCGACCGAAGCTTTCTTT. Protein: CASSPDTPTEAFF.

V gene TRBV12-3 or TRBV12-4 combines with J gene TRBJ1-4; D unresolved. This CDR3 has 14 amino acids. Between the trimmed V and J ends, which lost 4 bases and 0 bases, there was a span of 6 bases. DNA for the CDR3: TGTGCCAGCAGTTACGGGACAACTAATGAAAAACTGTTTTTT. Translated, it gives CASSYGTTNEKLFF.

The sample holds many counts of this clonotype. The rearrangement links TRBV27 to TRBJ1-6; D unresolved. The ends were cut back, 5 bases at V and 0 bases at J, with 8 bases in the middle. Germline CDR1 and CDR2: MNHEY and SMNVEV (reference sequence). The CDR3 runs 15 residues. The CDR3 region is CASSDHRSYNSPLHF. Written as DNA, the CDR3 is TGTGCCAGCAGTGACCACCGCTCCTATAATTCACCCCTCCACTTT.

V and J are TRBV5-1 and TRBJ1-1, with a tentative D call TRBD1 (6 bases). The CDR3 totals 14 residues. V was shortened by 5 bases and J by 1 base, with 12 bases between the two germline ends. Germline CDR1 is SGHRS and CDR2 is YFSETQ. This chain's CDR3 is CASSEQQGNTEAFF. For the CDR3, the DNA is TGCGCCAGCAGTGAACAACAGGGGAACACTGAAGCTTTCTTT.

This rearrangement joins TRBV6-6 to TRBJ1-1; TRBD1 might be the D (5 bases). CDR1 and CDR2 (germline): MNHNY, SVGAGI (reference sequence). Trimming cost V 0 bases and J 1 base, with 9 bases left between them. The CDR3 spans 15 residues. CDR3 loop: CASSYSGRPNTEAFF. CDR3 coding DNA: TGTGCCAGCAGTTACTCGGGACGTCCGAACACTGAAGCTTTCTTT.